This entry features one T cell receptor beta chain sequence. This entry is derived from a study of blood T cell repertoires in COVID-19. Per the study methods: Amplification from reference gene primers served as the basis for estimated nucleated cell counts. Sequenced by immunoSEQ multiplex PCR; TCRdb stores in-frame clones only, minus some. For V, J and clone size, that table is used; D and trimming come from the DNA. The profile shows about 260,000 clones, approximately 90% of them singletons. The source of this sequence is a woman in her fifties or sixties who had recovered from COVID-19. Input material: PBMCs or T cells enriched from blood (not recorded which).

The CDR3 protein is CASSRGLAGVSYEQYF. CDR3 DNA sequence: TGTGCCAGCAGCCGTGGACTAGCGGGAGTCTCCTACGAGCAGTACTTC. This rearrangement joins TRBV3-1 (or the pseudogene TRBV3-2) to TRBJ2-7; 13 positions agree with TRBD2. The CDR3 runs 16 residues. Looked up from germline, CDR1 is LGHDT and CDR2 is YNNKEL (reference sequence). V was clipped by 4 bases and J by 0 bases; unmatched bases: 3.